The 26 T cell receptor beta chains presented below share a single source sample, sequenced in a study of blood T cell repertoires in COVID-19 (dated by TCRdb to the early 2020s). Library preparation was by the immunoSEQ multiplex PCR assay. TCRdb mirrors the immuneACCESS table, restricted to in-frame sequences. Some clones are absent from its copies; in checked studies, under half trace to an unresolved V gene, and the reason for the others is unknown. This sample comprises 250,000 to 300,000 clones, over 65% of them detected only once. The ten biggest clones cover 3.3% of the sample. Specimen: peripheral blood. The receptors were sampled from a woman of 80 years or more with acute or convalescent COVID-19.

V and J are TRBV6-5 and TRBJ2-2; 7 nucleotides line up with TRBD1. V shed 5 bases, J shed 4 bases, and the junction held 7 bases outside the gene matches. The V gene's germline CDR1 is MNHEY and CDR2 SVGAGI. There are 15 residues in the CDR3. CDR3 coding DNA: TGTGCCAGCAGTAAGACAGGGTCTGTCACCGGGGAGCTGTTTTTT. It specifies CASSKTGSVTGELFF.

As concerns this clone: Other DNA sequences in the same sample also yield this CDR3. The chain is built from TRBV6-1 and TRBJ2-7; weak D call: TRBD1 (5 bases). Germline CDR1 is MNHNS and CDR2 is SASEGT. The CDR3 covers 13 residues. Trimming took off 2 bases at V and 5 bases at J, with 10 bases between the two ends. CDR3 loop: CASSESQGNEQYF. The CDR3 nucleotides are TGTGCCAGCAGTGAAAGTCAGGGAAACGAGCAGTACTTC.

This chain joins TRBV3-1 (or the pseudogene TRBV3-2) and TRBJ1-1, with unresolved D. The CDR3 is 12 residues long. The germline gives CDR1 LGHDT, CDR2 YNNKEL (reference sequence). V lost 1 base, J lost 4 bases, and 4 bases lay in between. CDR3 loop: CASSQARTEAFF. Written as DNA, the CDR3 is TGTGCCAGCAGCCAAGCTCGCACTGAAGCTTTCTTT.

This chain links TRBV19 with TRBJ1-6; 7 positions match TRBD1. Germline V gene data show CDR1 as LNHDA and CDR2 as SQIVND (reference sequence). The junction had 9 bases not matched to a gene; V was cut back by 7 bases and J by 9 bases. The CDR3 length is 14 residues. The DNA of the CDR3 is TGTGCCAGTACCTCCAGACAGGGCGGTTCACCCCTCCACTTT. Encoded protein: CASTSRQGGSPLHF.

The rearrangement joins TRBV7-9 to TRBJ2-2; D remains unclear. The CDR3 has 14 residues. Trimming stripped 3 bases from V and 9 bases from J, with 14 bases between. Germline V CDR1 and CDR2: SEHNR, FQNEAQ (reference sequence). This chain's CDR3 is CASSLNGLRRELFF. CDR3 DNA: TGTGCCAGCAGCTTGAATGGTCTGAGGCGGGAGCTGTTTTTT.

In this sample, this clone turned up a few times. The chain links TRBV12-3 or TRBV12-4 to TRBJ2-1; no definite D call. This CDR3 has 11 amino acids. V was cut by 6 bases and J by 7 bases, with 7 bases left in between. CDR3 protein: CASRSNNEQFF. In nucleotides, the CDR3 is TGTGCCAGCAGGTCAAATAATGAGCAGTTCTTC.

The V and J genes are TRBV30 and TRBJ2-7, with 10 positions matching TRBD1. CDR1 and CDR2 from the germline V gene are GTSNPN and SVGIG (reference sequence). This CDR3 comprises 13 residues. The trim removed 3 bases at V and 2 bases at J, leaving 1 base unmatched. CDR3 nucleotides: TGTGCCTGGAGGGGGACAGGGGCCTACGAGCAGTACTTC. Protein product: CAWRGTGAYEQYF.

This chain connects TRBV9 to TRBJ2-7; 7 positions match TRBD1. This CDR3 has 14 residues. The trim removed 4 bases at V and 5 bases at J, leaving 9 bases unmatched. Germline V gene lookup returns CDR1 SGDLS and CDR2 YYNGEE. CDR3: CASSPMTGWDEQYF. The CDR3 nucleotides read TGTGCCAGCAGCCCAATGACAGGGTGGGACGAGCAGTACTTC.

This clone is a singleton in its sample. The chain couples TRBV20-1 to TRBJ1-3; D is undetermined. The germline V gene has CDR1 DFQATT and CDR2 SNEGSKA (reference sequence). V was clipped by 4 bases and J by 4 bases, with 5 bases between them. CDR3 length: 11 residues. The CDR3 nucleotides are TGCAGTGCTATTCGGGGAAACACCATATATTTT. This codes for CSAIRGNTIYF.

There are a few counts of this clone. The V gene is TRBV15, the J gene TRBJ1-4, with 9 bases aligning to TRBD1. Losses at the gene ends were 4 bases for V and 8 bases for J; bases not matched to a gene: 8. CDR1 and CDR2 (germline): LNHNV, YYDKDF (reference sequence). CDR3 length: 15 residues. This chain's CDR3 is CATSTSGTGREKLFF. In nucleotides, the CDR3 is TGTGCCACCAGCACATCCGGGACAGGGAGGGAAAAACTGTTTTTT.

The CDR3 spells CASSLGGGLNTGELFF. In DNA form, the CDR3 reads TGTGCCAGCAGCCTTGGCGGGGGCCTGAACACCGGGGAGCTGTTTTTT. The chain couples TRBV3-1 (or the pseudogene TRBV3-2) to TRBJ2-2, with a possible D match to TRBD2 (7 bases). Germline CDR1 and CDR2: LGHDT and YNNKEL (reference sequence). With 4 bases removed from V and 1 base from J, the gap between germline ends came to 13 bases. This CDR3 has 16 amino acids.

This chain links TRBV30 with TRBJ2-5; possible D gene TRBD2, 6 bases. The CDR3 is made up of 13 amino acids. V lost 2 bases and J lost 5, with 12 bases in between. Per germline, CDR1 GTSNPN and CDR2 SVGIG (reference sequence). The CDR3 DNA follows: TGTGCCTGGAGTTGGAGGGGCTCGGAGACCCAGTACTTC. Translation gives CAWSWRGSETQYF.

The rearrangement joins TRBV7-8 to TRBJ1-5, with 8 nucleotides matching TRBD1. The CDR3 spans 16 residues. The germline CDR1 and CDR2 sequences are SGHVS and FQNEAQ. The J segment lost 3 bases and the V segment lost 5 bases, leaving 9 bases of the junction unmatched. For the CDR3, the DNA is TGTGCCAGCAGCAACCACCGGGACAGGTACAATCAGCCCCAGCATTTT. Translated: CASSNHRDRYNQPQHF. The entire variable domain, with the rest obtained from reference TRBV7-8 and TRBJ1-5, is as follows: GAGVSQSPRYKVAKRGQDVALRCDPISGHVSLFWYQQALGQGPEFLTYFQNEAQLDKSGLPSDRFFAERPEGSVSTLKIQRTQQEDSAVYLCASSNHRDRYNQPQHFGDGTRLSIL.

The J gene is TRBJ2-1, the V gene TRBV14; possibly TRBD1 for D (6 bases). V was shortened by 2 bases and J by 8 bases, with 7 bases between the two germline ends. The germline CDR1 and CDR2 sequences are SGHDN and FVKESK. The CDR3 is 12 amino acids. The CDR3 protein is CASSQTGHEQFF. DNA of the CDR3: TGTGCCAGCAGCCAAACAGGGCATGAGCAGTTCTTC.

This clone was found a few times. The CDR3 is CSASSGNQPQHF. CDR3 coding DNA: TGCAGTGCTAGTAGCGGCAATCAGCCCCAGCATTTT. J is TRBJ1-5 and V is TRBV20-1; D call uncertain. V was trimmed by 3 bases and J by 2 bases, leaving 5 bases between them. The CDR3 runs 12 residues. The germline CDR1 and CDR2 sequences are DFQATT and SNEGSKA (reference sequence).

This chain joins TRBV19 and TRBJ1-6; perhaps TRBD1 as D (5 bases). The germline CDR1 and CDR2 sequences are LNHDA and SQIVND (reference sequence). The CDR3 contains 14 residues. Trimming pared 5 bases from V and 7 bases from J, leaving 12 bases between. The DNA of the CDR3 is TGTGCCAGTAGTCACCAGGGTGGAAATTCACCCCTCCACTTT. The encoded protein is CASSHQGGNSPLHF.

The chain combines TRBV6-5 with TRBJ2-3; 9 bases fit TRBD2. This CDR3 has 14 amino acids. The germline CDR1 and CDR2 sequences are MNHEY and SVGAGI. The J segment lost 4 bases and the V segment lost 5 bases, leaving 4 bases of the junction unmatched. CDR3 sequence reads: CASSPIAGADTQYF. In nucleotides, the CDR3 is TGTGCCAGCAGTCCTATAGCGGGAGCAGATACGCAGTATTTT.

V is TRBV5-6 and J is TRBJ1-2; TRBD1 agrees at 7 bases. The CDR3 covers 14 residues. Germline assignment: CDR1 SGHDT and CDR2 YYEEEE. V was pared by 5 bases and J by 5 bases, with 9 bases of the junction left unmatched. The CDR3 loop reads CASSSQGGVYGYTF. CDR3 in DNA: TGTGCCAGCAGTTCCCAAGGGGGCGTGTATGGCTACACCTTC.

The V and J genes are TRBV7-8 and TRBJ1-3; D unresolved. CDR3 length: 14 amino acids. Germline loops: CDR1 SGHVS, CDR2 FQNEAQ. V lost 5 bases and J 3 bases, leaving 11 bases between the germline ends. The CDR3 loop is CASSPRESGNTIYF. The CDR3 DNA is TGTGCCAGCAGCCCGAGGGAGAGTGGAAACACCATATATTTT.

The rearrangement uses TRBV9 and TRBJ2-1, with D possibly TRBD2 on 5 matching bases. The germline CDR1 and CDR2 sequences are SGDLS and YYNGEE. This CDR3 comprises 20 residues. Trimming stripped 0 bases from V and 4 bases from J, with 26 bases between. The CDR3 is CASSVDVGSYRRMGYNEQFF. In nucleotides, the CDR3 is TGTGCCAGCAGCGTAGATGTTGGGAGTTACCGGAGAATGGGGTACAATGAGCAGTTCTTC.

This chain links TRBV19 with TRBJ1-4; 9 bases are shared with TRBD1. This CDR3 has 15 amino acids. Germline V gene lookup returns CDR1 LNHDA and CDR2 SQIVND (reference sequence). Trimming removed 6 bases from V and 7 bases from J; junction bases left unmatched: 9. The CDR3 loop is CASRGQGSFFEKLFF. The DNA of the CDR3 is TGTGCCAGTAGGGGACAGGGAAGTTTTTTTGAAAAACTGTTTTTT.

The chain combines TRBV5-4 with TRBJ2-5; TRBD2 is a possible D gene (6 bases). Germline V gene lookup returns CDR1 SGHNT and CDR2 YYREEE (reference sequence). This CDR3 is built from 12 residues. V shed 7 bases and J shed 5 bases, with 12 bases lying between them. Here the CDR3 DNA reads TGTGCCAGCGGAGGGGTGGGGGAGACCCAGTACTTC. The encoded protein is CASGGVGETQYF.

This clone was observed at least ten times. The chain recombines TRBV6-5 with TRBJ2-5, with D tentatively TRBD2 (5 bases). V was trimmed by 5 bases and J by 7 bases, leaving 14 bases between them. The V gene's germline CDR1 is MNHEY and CDR2 SVGAGI. The CDR3 covers 13 residues. The CDR3 bases are TGTGCCAGCAGTCTGGCGGACTTTGGGACCCAGTACTTC. Protein sequence: CASSLADFGTQYF.

The J gene is TRBJ1-5, the V gene TRBV19, with 7 bases matching TRBD1. The V and J ends lost 4 bases and 2 bases, in that order; junction bases with no gene match: 8. The CDR3 is 16 amino acids. Germline CDR1 and CDR2: LNHDA and SQIVND (reference sequence). CDR3 bases: TGTGCCAGTAGTAACCTAGGGGGCGTAGGCAATCAGCCCCAGCATTTT. Translating gives CASSNLGGVGNQPQHF.

The chain joins TRBV5-1 to TRBJ2-7; 14 bases align to TRBD2. This CDR3 spans 15 amino acids. V dropped 0 bases and J dropped 6; count of bases not matched to a gene: 2. Germline CDR1 SGHRS, CDR2 YFSETQ. CDR3 region: CASSLDGTSGSEQYF. In nucleotides, the CDR3 is TGCGCCAGCAGCTTGGACGGGACTAGCGGGAGCGAGCAGTACTTC.

The chain employs TRBV5-1 and TRBJ2-3; TRBD2 matches 16 bases. With V trimmed by 7 bases and J by 2 bases, 10 bases remained unmatched. The CDR3 spans 18 residues. CDR1 is SGHRS, CDR2 YFSETQ, per germline. CDR3 sequence (DNA): TGCGCCAGCTGGACAGGGACTAGCGGGGGGGCCAACACAGATACGCAGTATTTT. Translated: CASWTGTSGGANTDTQYF.